One T cell receptor (beta chain) is described in this entry. The antigen remains unidentified. At one end, the junction sequence differs from germline, possibly due to a read error. TCRdb fed the reads into MiXCR, producing one record per CDR3 protein. The table has fewer than 350,000 distinct CDR3 sequences, 15% to 20% seen once; the top ten hold 12%. The data stem from a study of T cell repertoires in cytomegalovirus infection. About the research overall: Carrying CMV and the relevant HLA type showed in public TCR beta signatures. Study conclusions and caveats: Clonotype analysis showed dominance of the ex vivo response by HLA-C-restricted CMV-specific TCR beta clonotypes.

CDR3 length: 13 amino acids. Germline loops: CDR1 SGHAT, CDR2 FQNNGV. This clonotype originated in a human donor in good health (CMV status not recorded). Some clones in this sample may be carry-over from other donors' samples. The material sequenced was PBMCs. This chain links TRBV11-2 with TRBJ2-5; the D is unclear. CDR3 sequence (DNA): TGTGCCAGCAGCTTCTCGGACCAAGAGACCCAGCACTTC. As protein: CASSFSDQETQHF.